These T cell receptor beta chains were read from a single sample in a study of T cells in Graves' hyperthyroidism and ophthalmopathy. Via MiXCR, TCRdb re-called the multiplex PCR reads, giving one row per CDR3 protein. Here the sample spans about 720,000 distinct CDR3 sequences, roughly 15% being singletons. Sequenced input: blood. Source of these receptors: a man aged 18 to 35 with Graves' hyperthyroidism. Both conserved end residues are part of each CDR3. Fields, in order: J gene, CDR3 length, clone size, V gene, D gene, CDR3 protein, CDR3 DNA. The D gene is left open where the match is weak. For some rows the clone size is stated as once, few or many, or as a class when expanded; others skip it.

TRBJ1-5	14	few	TRBV7-9	-	CASSRGGTGQPQHF	TGTGCCAGCTCCCGGGGGGGCACTGGGCAGCCCCAGCATTTT
TRBJ2-7	15	few	TRBV15	-	CATSRDLRHSYEQYF	TGTGCCACCAGCAGAGATCTGAGACACTCCTACGAGCAGTACTTC
TRBJ1-6	16	-	TRBV15	-	CATSRDRSAANSPLHF	TGTGCCACCAGCAGAGATAGGTCGGCAGCGAATTCACCCCTCCACTTT
TRBJ2-7	13	-	TRBV7-9	TRBD2	CASSWLAGYEQYF	TGTGCCAGCAGCTGGCTAGCGGGCTACGAGCAGTACTTC
TRBJ2-7	15	few	TRBV11-2	-	CASSFARTSYYEQYF	TGTGCCAGCAGCTTTGCCCGGACAAGCTACTACGAGCAGTACTTC
TRBJ2-1	13	few	TRBV7-9	-	CASSLAPGSEQFF	TGTGCCAGCAGCTTAGCCCCAGGTAGTGAGCAGTTCTTC
TRBJ2-5	13	few	TRBV2	-	CATIRRGGETQYF	TGTGCCACCATCCGGAGGGGAGGAGAGACCCAGTACTTC
TRBJ2-7	14	-	TRBV6-5	-	CASSYSKISYEQYF	TGTGCCAGCAGTTACTCGAAAATCTCCTACGAGCAGTACTTC
TRBJ2-4	12	few	TRBV12-3/TRBV12-4	-	CASSQTKNIQYF	TGTGCCAGCAGCCAGACCAAAAACATTCAGTACTTC
TRBJ2-5	14	-	TRBV12-3/TRBV12-4	-	CASSFAGSQETQYF	TGTGCCAGCAGTTTCGCGGGATCCCAAGAGACCCAGTACTTC
TRBJ2-7	14	many	TRBV20-1	-	CSARDLTLSYEQYF	TGCAGTGCTAGAGACTTGACACTCTCCTACGAGCAGTACTTC
TRBJ2-2	17	many	TRBV18	TRBD2	CASSPRASGRRTGELFF	TGTGCCAGCTCACCACGGGCTAGCGGGAGACGAACCGGGGAGCTGTTTTTT
TRBJ2-1	15	few	TRBV15	-	CATSREVGGQDEQFF	TGTGCCACCAGCAGAGAGGTCGGAGGTCAGGATGAGCAGTTCTTC
TRBJ2-1	11	few	TRBV18	-	CASSPFREQFF	TGTGCCAGCTCCCCCTTCCGGGAGCAGTTCTTC
TRBJ2-7	16	few	TRBV9	TRBD1	CASSPRGDRVSYEQYF	TGTGCCAGCAGCCCCAGGGGGGACAGGGTCTCCTACGAGCAGTACTTC
TRBJ2-2	16	-	TRBV2	TRBD1	CASSEETGSSAGELFF	TGTGCCAGCAGTGAAGAGACAGGGTCCTCGGCCGGGGAGCTGTTTTTT
TRBJ1-1	16	-	TRBV12-5	-	CASGLVIRARITEAFF	TGTGCTAGTGGTTTGGTAATACGGGCAAGAATCACTGAAGCTTTCTTT
TRBJ1-6	14	-	TRBV5-1	-	CASSTGNDNSPLHF	TGCGCCAGCAGTACGGGTAATGATAATTCACCCCTCCACTTT
TRBJ2-3	13	few	TRBV10-2	-	CASSATFGDTQYF	TGCGCCAGCAGTGCCACTTTCGGAGATACGCAGTATTTT
TRBJ2-2	21	few	TRBV6-1	TRBD2	CASSPPIPGLAPGGNTGELFF	TGTGCCAGCAGTCCGCCCATCCCGGGACTAGCGCCAGGAGGGAACACCGGGGAGCTGTTTTTT
TRBJ1-3	15	few	TRBV7-6	TRBD1	CASSSWDSSGNTIYF	TGTGCCAGCAGCTCCTGGGACAGCTCTGGAAACACCATATATTTT
TRBJ2-5	13	-	TRBV29-1	-	CSVGRNQGETQYF	TGCAGCGTTGGACGCAACCAGGGAGAGACCCAGTACTTC
TRBJ1-2	14	many	TRBV2	-	CASSSTQGNYGYTF	TGTGCCAGCAGTTCAACCCAGGGGAACTATGGCTACACCTTC
TRBJ2-7	17	many	TRBV6-1	-	CASRAGLRTVSSYEQYF	TGTGCCAGCAGGGCGGGATTAAGGACAGTGTCCTCCTACGAGCAGTACTTC
TRBJ1-2	12	-	TRBV6-6	-	CASSYRDGGYTF	TGTGCCAGCAGTTACCGGGATGGTGGCTACACCTTC
TRBJ2-3	16	many	TRBV11-2	TRBD2	CASSLSVVAGSGTQYF	TGTGCCAGCAGCCTAAGTGTGGTAGCGGGATCGGGTACGCAGTATTTT
TRBJ2-3	16	-	TRBV5-5	TRBD2	CASSQPLAGVPDTQYF	TGTGCCAGCAGCCAACCCCTAGCGGGAGTGCCAGATACGCAGTATTTT
TRBJ2-3	17	-	TRBV12-5	-	CASGPTAQGPSTDTQYF	TGTGCTAGTGGGCCCACGGCGCAAGGACCTAGCACAGATACGCAGTATTTT
TRBJ2-1	14	-	TRBV20-1	TRBD2	CSAHTASGAREQFF	TGCAGTGCTCATACGGCTAGCGGCGCTAGGGAGCAGTTCTTC
TRBJ2-3	16	many	TRBV12-3/TRBV12-4	-	CASSSYTSPLTDTQYF	TGTGCCAGCAGTTCCTATACTAGCCCTCTCACAGATACGCAGTATTTT
TRBJ1-1	14	many	TRBV28	-	CASSLQGTRTEAFF	TGTGCCAGCAGTTTACAGGGGACGCGCACTGAAGCTTTCTTT
TRBJ1-1	15	few	TRBV29-1	TRBD1	CSFRDRGSDGTEAFF	TGCAGCTTCCGTGACAGGGGGTCCGATGGCACTGAAGCTTTCTTT
TRBJ1-5	15	-	TRBV28	-	CASSAYTGYYQPQHF	TGTGCCAGCAGTGCCTATACAGGGTACTATCAGCCCCAGCATTTT
TRBJ2-3	14	many	TRBV2	TRBD2	CASNPTSVTDTQYF	TGTGCCAGCAACCCGACTAGCGTCACAGATACGCAGTATTTT
TRBJ2-7	13	many	TRBV20-1	TRBD2	CSARLAGGREQYF	TGCAGTGCTAGACTAGCGGGAGGGAGAGAGCAGTACTTC
TRBJ2-7	14	many	TRBV5-1	-	CASSLDPQGGEQYF	TGCGCCAGCAGCTTGGATCCACAGGGCGGCGAGCAGTACTTC
TRBJ2-1	12	-	TRBV6-2/TRBV6-3	TRBD2	CASSSTSGEQFF	TGTGCCAGCAGTTCGACTAGCGGTGAGCAGTTCTTC
TRBJ1-1	15	few	TRBV27	TRBD1	CASIRVTGGDSEAFF	TGTGCCAGCATAAGAGTGACAGGGGGTGATAGTGAAGCTTTCTTT
TRBJ2-7	14	many	TRBV5-1	TRBD1	CASRETGGTYEQYF	TGCGCCAGCAGGGAGACAGGGGGTACCTACGAGCAGTACTTC
TRBJ2-7	16	many	TRBV6-1	-	CASSDFGRDRSYEQYF	TGTGCCAGCAGTGATTTCGGGAGGGACAGGTCCTACGAGCAGTACTTC
TRBJ1-1	12	-	TRBV24-1	-	CATSDQNPVAFF	TGTGCCACCAGTGATCAGAACCCTGTAGCTTTCTTT
TRBJ2-7	14	few	TRBV20-1	-	CSARGGFGPYEQYF	TGCAGTGCTAGGGGTGGCTTCGGCCCCTACGAGCAGTACTTC
TRBJ2-7	14	few	TRBV30	-	CAWSVSLAGHEQYF	TGTGCCTGGAGTGTAAGTCTAGCCGGCCACGAGCAGTACTTC
TRBJ2-5	15	few	TRBV11-3	TRBD1	CASSRRDRARETQYF	TGTGCCAGCAGCCGCCGGGACAGGGCTAGAGAGACCCAGTACTTC
TRBJ2-7	16	many	TRBV2	TRBD1	CASSGRGGTGVYEQYF	TGTGCCAGCAGCGGAAGGGGAGGGACAGGGGTTTACGAGCAGTACTTC